This T cell receptor (beta chain) was retrieved from a study of T cell repertoires in cytomegalovirus infection. TCRdb reprocessed the reads via MiXCR and lists one record per CDR3 protein. The data show around 300,000 distinct CDR3 sequences, over 7.5% seen once. CDR1 is SEHNR and CDR2 is FQNEAQ in the germline V gene (reference sequence). Trimming pared 5 bases from V and 5 bases from J, leaving 13 bases between. There are 13 residues in the CDR3. The clonotype originates from a human donor in good health (CMV status not recorded). Some clones in this sample may be carry-over from other donors' samples. The chain joins TRBV7-9 to TRBJ2-7; D is undetermined. Sample: PBMCs. The CDR3 region is CASSPPHTDEQYF. The CDR3 DNA is TGTGCCAGCAGCCCTCCGCACACGGACGAGCAGTACTTC.